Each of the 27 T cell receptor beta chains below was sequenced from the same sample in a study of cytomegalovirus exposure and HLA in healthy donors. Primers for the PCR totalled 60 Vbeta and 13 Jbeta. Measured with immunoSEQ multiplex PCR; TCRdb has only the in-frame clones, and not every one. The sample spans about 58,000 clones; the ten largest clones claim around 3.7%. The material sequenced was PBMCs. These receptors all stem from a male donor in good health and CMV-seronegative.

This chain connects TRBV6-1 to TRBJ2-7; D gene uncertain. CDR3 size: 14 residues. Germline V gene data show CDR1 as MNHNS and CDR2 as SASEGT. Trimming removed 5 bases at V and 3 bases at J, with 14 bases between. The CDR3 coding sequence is TGTGCCAGCAGTAGCCAGGCCCCTAACTACGAGCAGTACTTC. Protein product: CASSSQAPNYEQYF.

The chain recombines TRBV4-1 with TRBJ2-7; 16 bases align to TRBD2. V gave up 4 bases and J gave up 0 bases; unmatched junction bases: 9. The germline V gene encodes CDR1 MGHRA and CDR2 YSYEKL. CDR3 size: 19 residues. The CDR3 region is CASSRTGTSGRGSSYEQYF. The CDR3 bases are TGCGCCAGCAGCCGAACCGGGACTAGCGGGAGGGGTAGCTCCTACGAGCAGTACTTC.

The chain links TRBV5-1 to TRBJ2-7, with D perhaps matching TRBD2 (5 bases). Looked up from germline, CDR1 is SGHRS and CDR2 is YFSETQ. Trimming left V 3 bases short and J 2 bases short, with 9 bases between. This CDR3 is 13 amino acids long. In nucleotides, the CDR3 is TGCGCCAGCAGCTCGGGGAGCGCCTACGAGCAGTACTTC. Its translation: CASSSGSAYEQYF.

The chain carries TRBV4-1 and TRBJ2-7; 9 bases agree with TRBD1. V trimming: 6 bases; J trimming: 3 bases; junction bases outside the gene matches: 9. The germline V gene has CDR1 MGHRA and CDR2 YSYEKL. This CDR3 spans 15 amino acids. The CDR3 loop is CASSPWRDRDYEQYF. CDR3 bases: TGCGCCAGCAGTCCATGGAGGGACAGGGACTACGAGCAGTACTTC.

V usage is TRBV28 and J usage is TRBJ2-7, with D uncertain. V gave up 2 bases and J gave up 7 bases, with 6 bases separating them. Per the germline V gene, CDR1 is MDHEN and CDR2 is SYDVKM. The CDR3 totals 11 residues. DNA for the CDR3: TGTGCCAGCAGTTTAAACAGAGAGCAGTACTTC. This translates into CASSLNREQYF.

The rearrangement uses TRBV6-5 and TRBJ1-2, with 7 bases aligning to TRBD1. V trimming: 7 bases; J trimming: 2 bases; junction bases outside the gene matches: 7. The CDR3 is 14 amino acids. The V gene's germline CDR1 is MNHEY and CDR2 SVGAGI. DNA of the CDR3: TGTGCCAGCAAATCACAGGGGAAGAACTATGGCTACACCTTC. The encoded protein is CASKSQGKNYGYTF.

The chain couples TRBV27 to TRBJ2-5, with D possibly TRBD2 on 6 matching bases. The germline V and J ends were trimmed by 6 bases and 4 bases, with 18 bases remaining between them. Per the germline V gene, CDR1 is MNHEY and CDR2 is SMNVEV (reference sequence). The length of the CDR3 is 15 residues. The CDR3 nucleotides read TGTGCCAGCAGCCCCCTTCTTTCAGCGGGAGAGACCCAGTACTTC. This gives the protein CASSPLLSAGETQYF.

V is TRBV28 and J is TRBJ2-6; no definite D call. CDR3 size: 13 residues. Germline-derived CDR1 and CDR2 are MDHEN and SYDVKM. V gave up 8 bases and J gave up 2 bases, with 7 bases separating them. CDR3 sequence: CASRPAGANVLTF. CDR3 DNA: TGTGCCAGCCGCCCGGCTGGGGCCAACGTCCTGACTTTC.

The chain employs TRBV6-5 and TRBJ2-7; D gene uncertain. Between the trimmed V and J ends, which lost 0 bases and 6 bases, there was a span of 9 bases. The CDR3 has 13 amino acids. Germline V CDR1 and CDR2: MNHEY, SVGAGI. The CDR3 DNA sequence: TGTGCCAGCAGTTACTCCCAGTTTCGCGAGCAGTACTTC. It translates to CASSYSQFREQYF.

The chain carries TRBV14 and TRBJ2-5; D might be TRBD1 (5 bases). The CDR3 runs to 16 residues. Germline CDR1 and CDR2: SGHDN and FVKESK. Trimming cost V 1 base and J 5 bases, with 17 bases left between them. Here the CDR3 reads CASSQVVGQGWETQYF. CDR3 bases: TGTGCCAGCAGCCAAGTTGTGGGCCAGGGCTGGGAGACCCAGTACTTC.

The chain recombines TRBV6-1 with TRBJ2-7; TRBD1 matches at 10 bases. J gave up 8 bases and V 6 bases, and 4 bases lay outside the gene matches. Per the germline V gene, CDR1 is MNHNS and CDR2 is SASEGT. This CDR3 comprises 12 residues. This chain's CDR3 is CASRTGGRKQYF. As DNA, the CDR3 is TGTGCCAGCAGGACAGGGGGCAGGAAGCAGTACTTC.

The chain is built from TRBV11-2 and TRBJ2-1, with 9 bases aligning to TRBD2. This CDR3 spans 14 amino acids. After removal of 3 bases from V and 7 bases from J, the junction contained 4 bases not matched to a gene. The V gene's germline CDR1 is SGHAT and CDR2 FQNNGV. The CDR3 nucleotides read TGTGCCAGCAGCTTGGAGACTAGCGGTAATGAGCAGTTCTTC. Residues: CASSLETSGNEQFF.

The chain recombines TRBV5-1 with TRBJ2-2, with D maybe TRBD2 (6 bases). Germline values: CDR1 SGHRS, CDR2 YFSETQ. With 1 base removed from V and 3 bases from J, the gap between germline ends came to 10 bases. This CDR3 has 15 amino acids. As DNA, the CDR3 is TGCGCCAGCAGCTTGCTGGGCGGGGACACCGGGGAGCTGTTTTTT. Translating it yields CASSLLGGDTGELFF.

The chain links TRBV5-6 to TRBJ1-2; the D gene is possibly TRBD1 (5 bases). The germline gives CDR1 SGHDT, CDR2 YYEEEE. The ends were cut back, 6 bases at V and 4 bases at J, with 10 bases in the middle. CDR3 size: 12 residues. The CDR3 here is CASTRDSYGYTF. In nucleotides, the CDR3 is TGTGCCAGCACCCGAGACAGCTATGGCTACACCTTC.

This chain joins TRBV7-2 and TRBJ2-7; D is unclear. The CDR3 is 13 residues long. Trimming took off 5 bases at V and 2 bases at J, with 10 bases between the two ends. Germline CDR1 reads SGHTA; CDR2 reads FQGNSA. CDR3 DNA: TGTGCCAGCAGCCCGTCTCGGGCCTACGAGCAGTACTTC. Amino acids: CASSPSRAYEQYF.

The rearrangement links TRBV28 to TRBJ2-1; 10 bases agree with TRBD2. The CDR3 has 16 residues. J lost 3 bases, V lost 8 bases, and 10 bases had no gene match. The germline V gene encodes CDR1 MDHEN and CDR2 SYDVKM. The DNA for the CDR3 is TGTGCCAGCTGTCCTAGCGGGAGAGGGGGCTACAATGAGCAGTTCTTC. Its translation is CASCPSGRGGYNEQFF.

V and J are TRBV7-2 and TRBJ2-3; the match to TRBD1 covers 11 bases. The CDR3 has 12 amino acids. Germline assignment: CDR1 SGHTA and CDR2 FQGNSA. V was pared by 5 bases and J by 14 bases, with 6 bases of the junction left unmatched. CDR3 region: CASSTGQGAWYF. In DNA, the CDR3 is TGTGCCAGCAGCACCGGACAGGGGGCTTGGTATTTT.

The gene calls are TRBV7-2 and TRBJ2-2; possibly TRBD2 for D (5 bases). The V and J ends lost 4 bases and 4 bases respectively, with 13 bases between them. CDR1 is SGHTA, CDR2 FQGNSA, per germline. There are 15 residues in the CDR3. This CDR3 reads CASSSLLVRTGELFF. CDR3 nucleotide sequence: TGTGCCAGCAGCTCTTTACTAGTACGCACCGGGGAGCTGTTTTTT.

This CDR3 reads CASRLIQGGGYTF. CDR3 bases: TGTGCCAGCAGATTAATTCAGGGGGGCGGCTACACCTTC. This chain joins TRBV7-9 and TRBJ1-2; 7 nucleotides align to TRBD1. V lost 6 bases and J lost 8; bases outside the gene matches: 9. In germline, CDR1 is SEHNR, CDR2 FQNEAQ (reference sequence). This CDR3 is 13 amino acids long.

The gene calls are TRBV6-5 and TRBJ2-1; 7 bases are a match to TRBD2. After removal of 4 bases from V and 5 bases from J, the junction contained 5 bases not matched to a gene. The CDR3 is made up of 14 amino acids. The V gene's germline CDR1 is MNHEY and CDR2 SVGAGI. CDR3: CASSSGLRDNEQFF. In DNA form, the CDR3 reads TGTGCCAGCAGTTCGGGACTACGCGACAATGAGCAGTTCTTC.

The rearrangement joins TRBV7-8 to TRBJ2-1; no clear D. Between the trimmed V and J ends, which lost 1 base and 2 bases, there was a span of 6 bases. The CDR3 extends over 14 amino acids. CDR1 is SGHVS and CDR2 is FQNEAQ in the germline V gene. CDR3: CASSLGGPYNEQFF. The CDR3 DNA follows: TGTGCCAGCAGCTTAGGCGGCCCCTACAATGAGCAGTTCTTC.

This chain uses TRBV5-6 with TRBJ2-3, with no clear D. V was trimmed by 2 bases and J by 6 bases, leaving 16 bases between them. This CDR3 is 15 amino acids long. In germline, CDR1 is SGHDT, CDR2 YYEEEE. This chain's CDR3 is CASSLLGSADDTQYF. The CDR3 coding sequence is TGTGCCAGCAGCTTACTTGGCAGCGCTGACGATACGCAGTATTTT.

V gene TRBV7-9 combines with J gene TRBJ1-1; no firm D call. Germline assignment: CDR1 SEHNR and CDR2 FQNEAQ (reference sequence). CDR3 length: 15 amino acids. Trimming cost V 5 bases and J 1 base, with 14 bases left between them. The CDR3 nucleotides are TGTGCCAGCAGCCCCGCGGGCTCATCGAACACTGAAGCTTTCTTT. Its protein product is CASSPAGSSNTEAFF.

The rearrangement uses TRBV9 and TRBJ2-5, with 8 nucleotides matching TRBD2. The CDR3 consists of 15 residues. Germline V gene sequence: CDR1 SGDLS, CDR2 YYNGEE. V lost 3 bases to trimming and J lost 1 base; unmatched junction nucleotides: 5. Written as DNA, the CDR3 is TGTGCCAGCAGCGGAGCGGGGGCCATCCAAGAGACCCAGTACTTC. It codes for CASSGAGAIQETQYF.

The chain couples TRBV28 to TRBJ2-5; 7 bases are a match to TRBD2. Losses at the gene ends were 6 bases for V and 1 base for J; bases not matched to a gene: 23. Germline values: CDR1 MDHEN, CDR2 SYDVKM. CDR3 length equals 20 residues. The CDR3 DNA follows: TGTGCCAGCAGCCCCCACCGGAGTGGGCCAAAGGGAGGGCCCCAAGAGACCCAGTACTTC. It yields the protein CASSPHRSGPKGGPQETQYF.

CDR3 bases: TGTGCCAGCAGCTTAGGATCGGGGGTTAACTATGGCTACACCTTC. Its protein product is CASSLGSGVNYGYTF. The rearrangement uses TRBV7-9 and TRBJ1-2; maybe TRBD1 (5 bases). V lost 1 base and J 1 base, leaving 10 bases between the germline ends. The CDR3 runs to 15 residues. The germline gives CDR1 SEHNR, CDR2 FQNEAQ (reference sequence).

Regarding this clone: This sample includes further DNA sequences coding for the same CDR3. The CDR3, as DNA: TGTGCCAGCCGCCGGGAAAGCGAGAATTCACCCCTCCACTTT. Its translation: CASRRESENSPLHF. The V gene is TRBV2, the J gene TRBJ1-6; D remains ambiguous. Germline V gene data show CDR1 as SNHLY and CDR2 as FYNNEI. Trimming stripped 8 bases from V and 7 bases from J, with 15 bases between. The CDR3 contains 14 residues.